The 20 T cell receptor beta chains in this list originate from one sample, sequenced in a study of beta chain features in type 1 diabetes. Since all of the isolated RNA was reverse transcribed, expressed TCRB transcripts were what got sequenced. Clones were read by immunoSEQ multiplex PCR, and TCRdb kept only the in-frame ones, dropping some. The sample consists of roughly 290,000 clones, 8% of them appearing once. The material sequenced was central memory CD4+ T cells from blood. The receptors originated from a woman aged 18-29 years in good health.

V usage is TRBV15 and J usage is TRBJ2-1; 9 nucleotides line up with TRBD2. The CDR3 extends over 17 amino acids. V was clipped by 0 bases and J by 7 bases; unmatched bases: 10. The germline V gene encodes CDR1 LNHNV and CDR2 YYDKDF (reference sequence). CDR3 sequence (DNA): TGTGCCACCAGCAGAGATGCGGCGGGAGGGCCCGAGAATGAGCAGTTCTTC. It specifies CATSRDAAGGPENEQFF.

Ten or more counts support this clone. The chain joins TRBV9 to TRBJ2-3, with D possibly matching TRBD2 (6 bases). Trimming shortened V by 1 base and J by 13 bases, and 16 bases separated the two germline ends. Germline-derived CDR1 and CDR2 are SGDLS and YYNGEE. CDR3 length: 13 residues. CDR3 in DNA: TGTGCCAGCAGCGTAATGGGGACTGGAGTAGAGTATTTT. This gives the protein CASSVMGTGVEYF.

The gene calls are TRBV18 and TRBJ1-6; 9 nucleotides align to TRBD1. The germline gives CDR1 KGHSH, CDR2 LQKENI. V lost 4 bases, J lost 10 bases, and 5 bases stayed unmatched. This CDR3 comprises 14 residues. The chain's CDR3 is CASSRDRANSPLHF. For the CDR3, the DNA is TGTGCCAGCTCACGGGACAGGGCCAACTCACCCCTCCACTTT.

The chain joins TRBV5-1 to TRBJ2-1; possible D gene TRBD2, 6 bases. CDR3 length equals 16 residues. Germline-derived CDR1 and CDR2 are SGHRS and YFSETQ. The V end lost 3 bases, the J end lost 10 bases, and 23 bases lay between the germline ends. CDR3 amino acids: CASSSPPGSSSGEQFF. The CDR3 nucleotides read TGCGCCAGCAGCTCCCCCCCAGGGTCGTCGAGCGGGGAGCAGTTCTTC.

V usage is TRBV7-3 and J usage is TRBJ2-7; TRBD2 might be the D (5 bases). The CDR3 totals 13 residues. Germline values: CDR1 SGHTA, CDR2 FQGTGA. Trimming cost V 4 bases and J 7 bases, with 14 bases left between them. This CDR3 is CASSSDRTGEQYF. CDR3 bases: TGTGCCAGCAGCTCGGATCGGACGGGGGAGCAGTACTTC.

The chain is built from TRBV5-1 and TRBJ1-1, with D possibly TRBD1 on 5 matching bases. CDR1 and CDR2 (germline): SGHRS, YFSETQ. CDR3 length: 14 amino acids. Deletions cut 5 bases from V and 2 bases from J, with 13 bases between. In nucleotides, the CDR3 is TGCGCCAGCAGAGCTGGGACCAAAAACACTGAAGCTTTCTTT. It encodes CASRAGTKNTEAFF.

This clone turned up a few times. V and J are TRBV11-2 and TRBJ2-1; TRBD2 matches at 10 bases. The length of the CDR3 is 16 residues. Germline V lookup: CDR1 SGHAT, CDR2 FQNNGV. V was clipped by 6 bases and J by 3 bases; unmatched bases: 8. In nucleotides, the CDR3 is TGTGCCAGCAGATCAATAGCGGGGGGTCGCTACAATGAGCAGTTCTTC. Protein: CASRSIAGGRYNEQFF.

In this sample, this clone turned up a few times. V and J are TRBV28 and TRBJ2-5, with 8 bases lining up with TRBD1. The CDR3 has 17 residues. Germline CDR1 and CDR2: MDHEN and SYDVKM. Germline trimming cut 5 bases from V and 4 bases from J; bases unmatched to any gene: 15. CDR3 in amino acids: CASSGWDGRGRIETQYF. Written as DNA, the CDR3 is TGTGCCAGCAGTGGGTGGGATGGCAGGGGGCGTATAGAGACCCAGTACTTC.

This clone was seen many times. The CDR3 protein is CASSVEGNSPLHF. In DNA form, the CDR3 reads TGTGCCAGCAGCGTAGAAGGAAATTCACCCCTCCACTTT. The chain uses TRBV9 and TRBJ1-6, with unresolved D. The germline gives CDR1 SGDLS, CDR2 YYNGEE. Trimming stripped 0 bases from V and 7 bases from J, with 5 bases between. The CDR3 totals 13 residues.

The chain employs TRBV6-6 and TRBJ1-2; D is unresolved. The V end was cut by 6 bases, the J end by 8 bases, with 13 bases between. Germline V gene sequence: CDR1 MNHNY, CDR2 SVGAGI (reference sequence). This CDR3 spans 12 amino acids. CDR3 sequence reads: CASSYALEGYTF. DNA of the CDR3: TGTGCCAGCAGCTACGCCCTGGAGGGCTACACCTTC.

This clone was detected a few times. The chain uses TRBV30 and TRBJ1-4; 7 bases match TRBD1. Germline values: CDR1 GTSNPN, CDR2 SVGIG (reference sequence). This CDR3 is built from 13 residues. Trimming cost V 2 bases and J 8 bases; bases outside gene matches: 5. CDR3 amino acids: CAWSTGVGEKLFF. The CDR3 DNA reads TGTGCCTGGAGTACAGGGGTTGGAGAAAAACTGTTTTTT.

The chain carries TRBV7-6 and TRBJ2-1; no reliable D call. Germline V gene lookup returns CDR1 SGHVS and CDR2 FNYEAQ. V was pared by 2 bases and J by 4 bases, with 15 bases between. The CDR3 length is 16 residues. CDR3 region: CASSLRADPPYNEQFF. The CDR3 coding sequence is TGTGCCAGCAGCTTAAGGGCAGACCCGCCTTACAATGAGCAGTTCTTC.

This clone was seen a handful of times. Here the CDR3 reads CASSPTVREKLFF. The CDR3 nucleotides read TGTGCCAGCTCTCCAACCGTGCGCGAAAAACTGTTTTTT. This chain uses TRBV18 with TRBJ1-4; D unresolved. Per germline, CDR1 KGHSH and CDR2 LQKENI. The CDR3 length is 13 residues. V was cut by 6 bases and J by 8 bases, with 13 bases left in between.

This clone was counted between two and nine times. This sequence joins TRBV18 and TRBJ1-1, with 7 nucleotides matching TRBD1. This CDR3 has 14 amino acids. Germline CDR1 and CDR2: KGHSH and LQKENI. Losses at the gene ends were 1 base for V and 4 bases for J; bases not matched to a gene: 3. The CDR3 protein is CASSPQGAITEAFF. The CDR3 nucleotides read TGTGCCAGCTCACCACAGGGGGCCATCACTGAAGCTTTCTTT.

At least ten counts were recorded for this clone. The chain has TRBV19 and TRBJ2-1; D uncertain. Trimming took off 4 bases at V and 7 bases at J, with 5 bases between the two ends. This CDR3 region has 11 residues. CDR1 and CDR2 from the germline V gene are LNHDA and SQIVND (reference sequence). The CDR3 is CASSKVNEQFF. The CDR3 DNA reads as TGTGCCAGTAGTAAGGTGAATGAGCAGTTCTTC.

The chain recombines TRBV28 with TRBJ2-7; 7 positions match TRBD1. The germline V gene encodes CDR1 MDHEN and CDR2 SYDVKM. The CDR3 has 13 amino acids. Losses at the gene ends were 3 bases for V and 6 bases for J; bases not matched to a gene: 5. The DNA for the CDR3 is TGTGCCAGCAGTTTGGGACAGTCATCCGAGCAGTACGTC. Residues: CASSLGQSSEQYV.

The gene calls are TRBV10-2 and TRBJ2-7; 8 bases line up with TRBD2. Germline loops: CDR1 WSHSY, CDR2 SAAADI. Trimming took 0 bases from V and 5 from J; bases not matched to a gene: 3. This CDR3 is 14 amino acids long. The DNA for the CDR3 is TGCGCCAGCAGTGAGTCGGTCGGGAGGGACGAGCAGTACTTC. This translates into CASSESVGRDEQYF.

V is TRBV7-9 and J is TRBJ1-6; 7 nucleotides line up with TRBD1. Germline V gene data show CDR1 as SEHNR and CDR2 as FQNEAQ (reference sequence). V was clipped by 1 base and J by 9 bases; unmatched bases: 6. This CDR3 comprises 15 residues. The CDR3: CASSLDGTDFSPLHF. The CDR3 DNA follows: TGTGCCAGCAGCTTAGACGGGACAGATTTTTCACCCCTCCACTTT.

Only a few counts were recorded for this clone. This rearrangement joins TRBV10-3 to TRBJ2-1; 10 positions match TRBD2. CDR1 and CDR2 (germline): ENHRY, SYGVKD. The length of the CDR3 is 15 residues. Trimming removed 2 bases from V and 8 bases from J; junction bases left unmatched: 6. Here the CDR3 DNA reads TGTGCCATCAGTGAGCAGCGGGGGGGCTGGGATGAGCAGTTCTTC. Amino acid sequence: CAISEQRGGWDEQFF.

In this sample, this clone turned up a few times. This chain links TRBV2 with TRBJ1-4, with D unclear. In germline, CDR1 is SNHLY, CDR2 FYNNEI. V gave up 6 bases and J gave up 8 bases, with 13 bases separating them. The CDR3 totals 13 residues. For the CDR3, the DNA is TGTGCCAGCAGCTATCAGCAACGGGAAAAACTGTTTTTT. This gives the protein CASSYQQREKLFF.